This section outlines one TCR beta chain sequence together with its context. Method: immunoSEQ multiplex PCR; TCRdb's copy keeps in-frame clones and lacks some. The sample includes roughly 50,000 clones, around 96% of them seen just once. The CDR3 has 16 residues. V dropped 5 bases and J dropped 5 bases, with 21 bases sitting between them. CDR1 is SSHAT and CDR2 is FNYEAQ in the germline V gene (reference sequence). The data stem from a study of technical replicates of blood from a few donors. The clonotype was recovered from a human donor in good health. Some clones in this sample may be carry-over from other donors' samples. The sequencing sample was made of PBMCs. The rearrangement joins TRBV7-7 to TRBJ2-5; a possible D gene is TRBD1 (7 bases). CDR3 amino acids: CASSLEYRGGSETQYF. The CDR3 nucleotides read TGTGCCAGCAGCCTAGAATACAGGGGAGGAAGTGAGACCCAGTACTTC.